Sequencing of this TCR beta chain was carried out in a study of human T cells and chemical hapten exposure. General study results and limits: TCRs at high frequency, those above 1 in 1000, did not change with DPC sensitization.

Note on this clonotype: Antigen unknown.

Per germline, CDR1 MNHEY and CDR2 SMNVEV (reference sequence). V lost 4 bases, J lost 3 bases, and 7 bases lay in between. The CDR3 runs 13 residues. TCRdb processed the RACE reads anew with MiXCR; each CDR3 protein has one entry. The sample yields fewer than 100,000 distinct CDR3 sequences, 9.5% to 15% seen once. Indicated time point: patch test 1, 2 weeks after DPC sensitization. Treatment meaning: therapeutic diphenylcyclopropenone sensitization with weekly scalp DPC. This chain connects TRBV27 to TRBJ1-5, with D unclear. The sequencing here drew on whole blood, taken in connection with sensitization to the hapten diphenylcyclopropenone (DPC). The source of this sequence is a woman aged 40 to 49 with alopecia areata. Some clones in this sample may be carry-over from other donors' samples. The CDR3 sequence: CASSWSVNQPQHF. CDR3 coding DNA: TGTGCCAGCAGTTGGTCGGTCAATCAGCCCCAGCATTTT.